This T cell receptor (beta chain) emerged from a study of T cells in Graves' hyperthyroidism and ophthalmopathy. On the study more broadly: Peripheral blood sampling occurred at initial diagnosis, before any treatment.

This clonotype was seen a few times. Amplified TCR beta CDR3 regions derived from RNA transcripts. Carried out on the TCR CDR3, a first-round RT-PCR used the HTBI primer set. TCRdb called the multiplex PCR reads again in MiXCR, with one record for every CDR3 protein. Of about 200,000 distinct CDR3 sequences in the sample, more than 15% were seen once. Uncontrolled infection, other autoimmune disease, pregnancy or lactation excluded patients. The diagnoses drew upon clinical symptoms, serum thyroxine and TRAb, thyroid ultrasound and orbital computed tomography. The clonotype comes from a man aged 45-60 years with Graves' hyperthyroidism. The sample consisted of blood.

The CDR3 here is CASSISGAGGPYNEQFF. DNA of the CDR3: TGTGCCAGCAGCATCAGCGGCGCGGGAGGGCCCTACAATGAGCAGTTCTTC. J is TRBJ2-1 and V is TRBV9; 9 positions match TRBD2. The V segment lost 4 bases and the J segment 2 bases; nucleotides outside the gene matches: 10. The CDR3 length is 17 residues. CDR1 and CDR2 from the germline V gene are SGDLS and YYNGEE.